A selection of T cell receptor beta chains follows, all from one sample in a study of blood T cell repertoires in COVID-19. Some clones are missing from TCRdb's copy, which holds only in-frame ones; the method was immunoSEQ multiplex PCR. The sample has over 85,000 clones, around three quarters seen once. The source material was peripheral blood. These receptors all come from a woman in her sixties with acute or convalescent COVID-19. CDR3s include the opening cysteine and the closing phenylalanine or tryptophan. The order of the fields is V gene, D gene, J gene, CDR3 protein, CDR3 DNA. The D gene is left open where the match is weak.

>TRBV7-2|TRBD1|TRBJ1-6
CASRKGQGGSPLHF
TGTGCCAGCAGAAAAGGACAGGGCGGCTCACCCCTCCACTTT
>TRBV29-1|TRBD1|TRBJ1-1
CSVRQGTSTEAFF
TGCAGCGTCCGACAGGGAACGAGCACTGAAGCTTTCTTT
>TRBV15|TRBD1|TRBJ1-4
CATSRGGDRVNEKLFF
TGTGCCACCAGCAGAGGGGGGGACAGGGTTAATGAAAAACTGTTTTTT
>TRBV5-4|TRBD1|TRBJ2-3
CASNEGAYTDTQYF
TGTGCCAGCAATGAGGGGGCCTACACAGATACGCAGTATTTT
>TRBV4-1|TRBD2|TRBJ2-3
CASSQGGGSTDTQYF
TGCGCCAGCAGCCAAGGCGGGGGTAGCACAGATACGCAGTATTTT
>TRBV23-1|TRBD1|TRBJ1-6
CASSQPGTVNSSYNSPLHF
TGCGCCAGCAGTCAGCCCGGGACAGTAAATAGCTCCTATAATTCACCCCTCCACTTT
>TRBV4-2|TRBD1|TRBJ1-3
CASSLKTSGTGENTIYF
TGTGCCAGCAGCCTCAAGACTTCCGGGACAGGGGAAAACACCATATATTTT
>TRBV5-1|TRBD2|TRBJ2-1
CASSLDGRGGPNEQFF
TGCGCCAGCAGCTTGGATGGACGGGGGGGCCCCAATGAGCAGTTCTTC
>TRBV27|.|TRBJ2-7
CASSFGGGQAYEQYF
TGTGCCAGCAGTTTTGGGGGAGGACAGGCCTACGAGCAGTACTTC
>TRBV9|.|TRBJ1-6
CASSADRWSPLHF
TGTGCCAGCAGCGCCGACAGGTGGTCACCCCTCCACTTT